What follows are 4 T cell receptor beta chains derived from one specimen sequenced in a study of shared clonotypes between healthy human individuals. Clones were sequenced by immunoSEQ multiplex PCR, and TCRdb holds only the in-frame ones, with some missing. Counted here are just over 2,000,000 clones, over 85% occurring once; the ten biggest clones make up 0.1% to 0.15%. Sequencing was carried out using naive CD4+ T cells sorted from blood. Sample subset: CD45RA+ positively selected. The receptors come from a man between 18 and 35 years old in good health.

The CDR3 region is CAWYQGDTQYF. The CDR3 coding sequence is TGTGCCTGGTATCAGGGGGATACGCAGTATTTT. J is TRBJ2-3 and V is TRBV30, with D possibly TRBD1 on 6 matching bases. The CDR3 length is 11 residues. The V end lost 5 bases, the J end lost 6 bases, and 9 bases lay between the germline ends. Germline V gene lookup returns CDR1 GTSNPN and CDR2 SVGIG (reference sequence).

The chain has TRBV19 and TRBJ1-5; weak D call: TRBD1 (5 bases). Trimming removed 3 bases at V and 4 bases at J, with 10 bases between. Germline loops: CDR1 LNHDA, CDR2 SQIVND (reference sequence). This CDR3 is built from 14 residues. CDR3 amino acids: CASSMTQGNQPQHF. For the CDR3, the DNA is TGTGCCAGTAGTATGACGCAGGGTAATCAGCCCCAGCATTTT.

CDR3 protein: CASSPYSGAGYEQYF. CDR3 in DNA: TGTGCCAGCAGCCCGTACTCGGGGGCTGGGTACGAGCAGTACTTC. The V gene is TRBV7-9, the J gene TRBJ2-7, with D possibly called TRBD1 or TRBD2 (6 bases each). V was trimmed by 5 bases and J by 4 bases, leaving 18 bases between them. CDR1 is SEHNR, CDR2 FQNEAQ, per germline (reference sequence). The CDR3 is 15 residues long. Full variable domain (rest looked up from reference TRBV7-9 and TRBJ2-7): DTGVSQNPRHKITKRGQNVTFRCDPISEHNRLYWYRQTLGQGPEFLTYFQNEAQLEKSRLLSDRFSAERPKGSFSTLEIQRTEQGDSAMYLCASSPYSGAGYEQYFGPGTRLTVT.

A note on this clone: This sequence may be a read error, since a much larger clone differs from it by one base. V is TRBV30 and J is TRBJ2-3, with 7 nucleotides matching TRBD2. The germline gives CDR1 GTSNPN, CDR2 SVGIG (reference sequence). This CDR3 region has 13 residues. The CDR3 DNA follows: TGTGTCTGGAGCGGGATTAGCACAGATACGCAGTATTTT. Translating gives CVWSGISTDTQYF.